This T cell receptor beta chain was captured by sequencing in a study of cytomegalovirus exposure and HLA in healthy donors. Overall study context: According to later analysis, the same platform produced the 120 or so validation and under 750 first-cohort repertoires.

Assay used: immunoSEQ multiplex PCR; TCRdb lists only in-frame clones, some missing. The sample has roughly 60,000 clones; about 95% are singletons. Separate from the approximately 670-subject first cohort, the 120-subject validation cohort was the one that the donors belonged to. Germline CDR1 reads LNHNV; CDR2 reads YYDKDF (reference sequence). Unmatched junction bases numbered 8, after V lost 11 bases and J lost 2 bases. The CDR3 spans 15 residues. The TCR originated in a woman aged 18-29 years in good health and CMV-seropositive. The chain is built from TRBV15 and TRBJ2-2; 10 bases agree with TRBD1. Sequenced material: PBMCs. The CDR3, as DNA: TGTGCCTCCCGGAGGGACAGGGGTAACACCGGGGAGCTGTTTTTT. Its translation: CASRRDRGNTGELFF. Full variable domain (remainder filled in from reference TRBV15 and TRBJ2-2): DAMVIQNPRYQVTQFGKPVTLSCSQTLNHNVMYWYQQKSSQAPKLLFHYYDKDFNNEADTPDNFQSRRPNTSFCFLDIRSPGLGDTAMYLCASRRDRGNTGELFFGEGSRLTVL.